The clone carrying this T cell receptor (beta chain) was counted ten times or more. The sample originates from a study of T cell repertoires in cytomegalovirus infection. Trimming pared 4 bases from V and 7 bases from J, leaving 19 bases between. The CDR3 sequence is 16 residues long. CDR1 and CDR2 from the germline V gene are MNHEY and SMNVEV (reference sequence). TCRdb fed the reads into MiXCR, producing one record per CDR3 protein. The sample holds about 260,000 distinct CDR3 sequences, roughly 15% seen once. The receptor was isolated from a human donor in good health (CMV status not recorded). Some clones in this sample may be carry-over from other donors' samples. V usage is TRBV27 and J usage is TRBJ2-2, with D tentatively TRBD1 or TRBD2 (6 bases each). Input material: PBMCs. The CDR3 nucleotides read TGTGCCAGCAGTTCGCCCCTACAGGGAGGCGGCGGGGAGCTGTTTTTT. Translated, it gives CASSSPLQGGGGELFF.